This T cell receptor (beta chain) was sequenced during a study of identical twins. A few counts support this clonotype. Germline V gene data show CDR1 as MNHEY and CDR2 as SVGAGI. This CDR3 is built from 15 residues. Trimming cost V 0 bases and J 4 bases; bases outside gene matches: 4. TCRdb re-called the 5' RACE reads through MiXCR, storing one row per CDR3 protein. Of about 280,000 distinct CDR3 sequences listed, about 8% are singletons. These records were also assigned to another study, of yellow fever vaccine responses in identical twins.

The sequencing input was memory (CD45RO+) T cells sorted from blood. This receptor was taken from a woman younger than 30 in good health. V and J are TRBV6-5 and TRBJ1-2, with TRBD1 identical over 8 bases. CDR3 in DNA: TGTGCCAGCAGTTACTCGACAGGGGATCCCTATGGCTACACCTTC. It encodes CASSYSTGDPYGYTF.